Listed below are T cell receptor beta chains from one sample, sequenced in a study of T-cell reconstitution after alpha-beta-depleted transplantation in children. From the PCR reads, TCRdb called clonotypes with MiXCR, one entry per CDR3 protein. The sample includes 350,000 to 450,000 distinct CDR3 sequences, roughly 15% of them seen just once. The input for sequencing was PBMCs, taken from the stem cell graft. All receptors come from a human donor who donated a stem cell graft to a child with Fanconi anemia. Both conserved end residues are part of each CDR3. D genes are given only for firm matches. Part of the rows lack a size; the others show once, few, many or a class for expanded clones.

TRBJ2-1 | . | TRBV6-1 | . | CASSRNPGRTYSSYNEQFF | TGTGCCAGCAGTCGCAATCCAGGTAGAACTTATAGCTCCTACAATGAGCAGTTCTTC
TRBJ2-3 | many | TRBV28 | . | CASSLGSFRATDTQYF | TGTGCCAGCAGTTTAGGAAGTTTCAGGGCCACAGATACGCAGTATTTT
TRBJ2-1 | few | TRBV5-6 | TRBD2 | CASRGRLAGAPSSYNEQFF | TGTGCCAGCAGGGGAAGACTAGCGGGGGCCCCTAGCTCCTACAATGAGCAGTTCTTC
TRBJ1-2 | . | TRBV20-1 | . | CSGEVGLYGYTF | TGCAGTGGGGAGGTCGGCCTCTATGGCTACACCTTC
TRBJ2-3 | . | TRBV30 | TRBD1 | CAWSVQTGSGTDTQYF | TGTGCCTGGAGTGTCCAGACAGGGTCAGGCACAGATACGCAGTATTTT
TRBJ2-7 | few | TRBV9 | . | CASSPTEGSYEQYF | TGTGCCAGCAGCCCAACCGAGGGCTCCTACGAGCAGTACTTC
TRBJ1-1 | . | TRBV7-9 | . | CASSRGSSLQRDAFF | TGTGCCAGCAGCCGCGGAAGCTCCCTTCAGCGGGACGCTTTCTTT
TRBJ1-1 | . | TRBV6-2/TRBV6-3 | . | CASSSSDSFGTFF | TGTGCCAGCAGCAGCAGCGACAGTTTCGGGACTTTCTTT
TRBJ1-5 | few | TRBV7-9 | . | CASSLGGFEPQHF | TGTGCCAGCAGCTTAGGTGGCTTTGAGCCCCAGCATTTT
TRBJ1-1 | many | TRBV5-6 | TRBD1 | CASSTLQGAQGSAFF | TGTGCCAGCAGCACTTTACAGGGGGCGCAGGGTTCAGCTTTCTTT
TRBJ1-1 | . | TRBV20-1 | TRBD1 | CSARLNRGNTEAFF | TGCAGTGCTAGATTAAACAGGGGGAACACTGAAGCTTTCTTT
TRBJ2-5 | once | TRBV10-3 | . | CAISDLVEDQYF | TGTGCCATCAGTGATCTAGTCGAGGACCAGTACTTC
TRBJ1-1 | many | TRBV12-3/TRBV12-4 | TRBD1 | CASSFYRGGTEAFF | TGTGCCAGCAGTTTTTACAGGGGTGGCACTGAAGCTTTCTTT
TRBJ1-6 | . | TRBV4-3 | . | CASSLYGSDNSPLHF | TGCGCCAGCAGCCTCTACGGCAGTGACAATTCACCCCTCCACTTT
TRBJ1-6 | . | TRBV7-2 | . | CASSLTRNSPLHF | TGTGCCAGCAGCTTAACACGAAATTCACCCCTCCACTTT
TRBJ1-1 | many | TRBV7-6 | . | CASSPGPRDWSTEAFF | TGTGCCAGCAGCCCGGGACCCCGGGACTGGAGCACTGAAGCTTTCTTT
TRBJ1-1 | many | TRBV7-2 | . | CASSFRGMNTEAFF | TGTGCCAGCAGCTTTAGGGGCATGAACACTGAAGCTTTCTTT
TRBJ2-1 | once | TRBV5-1 | TRBD1 | CASSGQGTYNERFF | TGCGCCAGCAGTGGACAGGGTACCTACAATGAGCGGTTCTTC
TRBJ2-3 | few | TRBV24-1 | . | CATSATEGSLDTQYF | TGTGCCACCAGTGCGACTGAGGGGTCCCTCGATACGCAGTATTTT
TRBJ1-1 | many | TRBV5-1 | . | CASSSPNRVGNTEAFF | TGCGCCAGCAGCTCGCCCAACAGGGTAGGAAACACTGAAGCTTTCTTT
TRBJ2-5 | few | TRBV29-1 | TRBD1 | CSASGGRGPETQYF | TGCAGCGCCAGTGGGGGCAGGGGGCCGGAGACCCAGTACTTC
TRBJ1-4 | few | TRBV5-1 | TRBD1 | CASSQGGFEAEKLFF | TGCGCCAGCAGCCAGGGGGGTTTCGAAGCTGAAAAACTGTTTTTT
TRBJ1-2 | many | TRBV7-8 | . | CASSLDQGYYGYTF | TGTGCCAGCAGCTTAGATCAGGGGTACTATGGCTACACCTTC
TRBJ2-5 | few | TRBV5-1 | . | CASKGSVGGIRETQYF | TGCGCCAGCAAGGGATCCGTGGGGGGCATCAGAGAGACCCAGTACTTC
TRBJ2-1 | many | TRBV5-6 | TRBD2 | CASSSDGTSGSNEQFF | TGTGCCAGCAGCTCTGATGGGACTAGCGGGTCGAATGAGCAGTTCTTC
TRBJ2-1 | few | TRBV7-2 | . | CASSLATGLAYPNEQFF | TGTGCCAGCAGCTTAGCTACCGGTCTAGCGTACCCAAATGAGCAGTTCTTC
TRBJ1-1 | . | TRBV12-3/TRBV12-4 | . | CASRFRDPNTEAFF | TGTGCCAGCAGATTTAGAGACCCGAACACTGAAGCTTTCTTT